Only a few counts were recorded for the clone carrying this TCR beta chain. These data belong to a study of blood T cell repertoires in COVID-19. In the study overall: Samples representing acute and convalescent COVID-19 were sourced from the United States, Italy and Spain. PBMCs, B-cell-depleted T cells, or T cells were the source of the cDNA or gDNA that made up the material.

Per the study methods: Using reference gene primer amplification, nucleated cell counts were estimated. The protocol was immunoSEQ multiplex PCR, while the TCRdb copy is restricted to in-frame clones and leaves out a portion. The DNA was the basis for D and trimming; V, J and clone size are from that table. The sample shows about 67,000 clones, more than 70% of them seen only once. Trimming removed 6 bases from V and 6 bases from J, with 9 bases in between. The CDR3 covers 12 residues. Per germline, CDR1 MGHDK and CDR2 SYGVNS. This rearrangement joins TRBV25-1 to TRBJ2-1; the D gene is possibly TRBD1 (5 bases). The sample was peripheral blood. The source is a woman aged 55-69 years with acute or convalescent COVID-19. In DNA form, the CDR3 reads TGTGCCAGCAGCCGACAGTTCAATGAGCAGTTCTTC. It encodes CASSRQFNEQFF.